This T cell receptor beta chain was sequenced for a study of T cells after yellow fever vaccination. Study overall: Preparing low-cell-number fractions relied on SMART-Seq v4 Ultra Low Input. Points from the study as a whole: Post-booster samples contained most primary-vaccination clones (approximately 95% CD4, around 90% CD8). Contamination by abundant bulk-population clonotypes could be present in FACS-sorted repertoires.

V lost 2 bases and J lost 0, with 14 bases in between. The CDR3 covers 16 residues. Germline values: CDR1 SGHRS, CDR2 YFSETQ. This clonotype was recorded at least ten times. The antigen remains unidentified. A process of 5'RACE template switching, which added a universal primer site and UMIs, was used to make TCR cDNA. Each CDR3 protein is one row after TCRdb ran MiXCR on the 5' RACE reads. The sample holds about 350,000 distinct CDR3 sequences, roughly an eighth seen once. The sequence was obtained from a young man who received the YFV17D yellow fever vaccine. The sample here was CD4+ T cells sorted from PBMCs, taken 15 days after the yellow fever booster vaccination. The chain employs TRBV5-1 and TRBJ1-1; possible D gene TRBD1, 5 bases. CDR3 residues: CASSLGHPPVNTEAFF. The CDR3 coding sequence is TGCGCCAGCAGCTTAGGACATCCACCGGTGAACACTGAAGCTTTCTTT.